This paragraph covers one TCR beta chain sequence. No antigen is known for it. A single base separates this from a much larger clone, so it may be a read error. The data derive from a study of CD8+CD57+ T cells in acquired aplastic anemia. The wider study: Sorted CD4+ and CD8+ cells yielded DNA averaging around 3.5 ug.

Study-level points and caveats: Patients and controls turned out to have 25 to 30 CD8+ CDR3 sequences in common.

Genomic DNA was employed as the template in profiling TCR beta VDJ and CDR3. From the reads, TCRdb called clonotypes with MiXCR, one entry per CDR3 protein. The table lists about 270,000 distinct CDR3 sequences, roughly three fifths of them singletons, with 8% in the top ten. The CDR3 sequence is 12 residues long. Germline V gene lookup returns CDR1 SEHNR and CDR2 FQNEAQ (reference sequence). Sequencing used sorted CD4+, CD8+, or CD8+CD57+ T cells (not recorded which) from PBMCs. The clonotype comes from a human donor with severe aplastic anemia or a healthy control (not recorded which). The V gene is TRBV7-9, the J gene TRBJ1-1, with no clear D. CDR3 sequence: CASGLAPRPAFF. The CDR3 nucleotides are TGTGCCAGCGGCTTAGCGCCCCGGCCCGCTTTCTTT.